This T cell receptor (beta chain) came from a study of blood T cell repertoires in COVID-19. The V and J ends lost 6 bases and 2 bases respectively, with 5 bases between them. This CDR3 contains 12 residues. Data came from immunoSEQ multiplex PCR; TCRdb stores just in-frame clones and leaves some out. The sample includes 90,000 to 95,000 clones, 88% of them seen just once. This receptor was taken from a woman at least 80 years old with active COVID-19. The chain combines TRBV12-3 or TRBV12-4 with TRBJ1-5; D gene ambiguous. The sequenced sample was peripheral blood. CDR3 amino acids: CASSRGNQPQHF. Written as DNA, the CDR3 is TGTGCCAGCAGCCGCGGCAATCAGCCCCAGCATTTT.